This paragraph covers one T cell receptor (beta chain) sequence. CDR3 length equals 15 residues. Trimming removed 0 bases from V and 4 bases from J; junction bases left unmatched: 3. Germline values: CDR1 GTSNPN, CDR2 SVGIG (reference sequence). TCRdb redid the calling of the RT-PCR reads with MiXCR, one entry per CDR3 protein. The data hold around 700,000 distinct CDR3 sequences, with 12% to 15% observed a single time. This sequence originates from a female donor in good health, serving as a healthy control. Input material: memory CD4+ T cells from blood. V gene TRBV30 combines with J gene TRBJ1-6, with TRBD1 matching 7 bases. The DNA for the CDR3 is TGTGCCTGGAGTGTAAAGGGACAGTATAATTCACCCCTCCACTTT. Protein sequence: CAWSVKGQYNSPLHF.